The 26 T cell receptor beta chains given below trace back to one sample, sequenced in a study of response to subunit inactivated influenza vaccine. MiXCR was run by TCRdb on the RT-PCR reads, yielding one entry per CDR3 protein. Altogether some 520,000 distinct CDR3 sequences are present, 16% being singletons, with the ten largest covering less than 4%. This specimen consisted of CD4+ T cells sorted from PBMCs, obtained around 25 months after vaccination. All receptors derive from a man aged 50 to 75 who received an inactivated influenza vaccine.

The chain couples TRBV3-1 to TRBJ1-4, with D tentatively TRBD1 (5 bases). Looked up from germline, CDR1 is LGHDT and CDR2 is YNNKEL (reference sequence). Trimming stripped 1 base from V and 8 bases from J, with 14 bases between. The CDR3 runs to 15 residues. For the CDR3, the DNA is TGTGCCAGCAGCCAAGGGACATCACCAGCGGAAAAACTGTTTTTT. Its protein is CASSQGTSPAEKLFF.

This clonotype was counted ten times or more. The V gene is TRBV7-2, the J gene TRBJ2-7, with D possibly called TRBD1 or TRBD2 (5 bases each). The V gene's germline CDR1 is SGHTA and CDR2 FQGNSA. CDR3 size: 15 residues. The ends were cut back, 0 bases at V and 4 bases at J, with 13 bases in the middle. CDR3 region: CASSLALGVEYEQYF. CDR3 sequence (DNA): TGTGCCAGCAGCTTAGCCCTGGGGGTTGAATACGAGCAGTACTTC.

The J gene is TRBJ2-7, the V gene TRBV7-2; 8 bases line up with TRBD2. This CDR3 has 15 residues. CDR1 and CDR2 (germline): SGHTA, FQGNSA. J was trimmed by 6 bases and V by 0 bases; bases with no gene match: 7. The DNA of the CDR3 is TGTGCCAGCAGCTTAGCTTTCGGGAGGGCCGGCGAGCAGTACTTC. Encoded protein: CASSLAFGRAGEQYF.

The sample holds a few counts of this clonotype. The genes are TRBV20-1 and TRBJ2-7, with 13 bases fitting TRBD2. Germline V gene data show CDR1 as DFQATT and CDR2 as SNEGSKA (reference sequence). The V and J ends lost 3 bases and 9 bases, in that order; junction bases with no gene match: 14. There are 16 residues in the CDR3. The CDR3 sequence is CSASRRPRLAGGGQYF. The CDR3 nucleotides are TGCAGTGCTAGTCGTCGGCCCCGACTAGCGGGAGGAGGGCAGTACTTC.

The chain's CDR3 is CASSLSRTGELFF. The DNA of the CDR3 is TGTGCCAGCAGCTTAAGTCGTACCGGGGAGCTGTTTTTT. The genes are TRBV7-9 and TRBJ2-2; D not resolved. This CDR3 is built from 13 residues. Trimming stripped 2 bases from V and 5 bases from J, with 6 bases between. Germline V lookup: CDR1 SEHNR, CDR2 FQNEAQ (reference sequence).

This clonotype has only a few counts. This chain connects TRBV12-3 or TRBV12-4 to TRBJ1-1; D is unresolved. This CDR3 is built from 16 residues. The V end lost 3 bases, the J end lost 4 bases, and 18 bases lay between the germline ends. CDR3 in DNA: TGTGCCAGCAGTTTGTCATCCACTTGGGCGACCACTGAAGCTTTCTTT. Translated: CASSLSSTWATTEAFF.

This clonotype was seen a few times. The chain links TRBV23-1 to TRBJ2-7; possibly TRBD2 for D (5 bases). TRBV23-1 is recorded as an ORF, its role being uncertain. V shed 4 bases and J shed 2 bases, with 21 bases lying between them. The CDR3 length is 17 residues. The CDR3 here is CASSPCKRRTGPYEQYF. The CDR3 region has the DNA TGCGCCAGCAGTCCGTGTAAACGACGGACTGGGCCCTACGAGCAGTACTTC.

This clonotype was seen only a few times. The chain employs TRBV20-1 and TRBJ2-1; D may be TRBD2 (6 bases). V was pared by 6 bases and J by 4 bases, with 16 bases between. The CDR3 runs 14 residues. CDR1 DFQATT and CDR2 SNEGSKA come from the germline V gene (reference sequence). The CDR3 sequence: CSASSAGRYNEQFF. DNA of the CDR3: TGCAGTGCGTCCTCTGCGGGGAGATACAATGAGCAGTTCTTC.

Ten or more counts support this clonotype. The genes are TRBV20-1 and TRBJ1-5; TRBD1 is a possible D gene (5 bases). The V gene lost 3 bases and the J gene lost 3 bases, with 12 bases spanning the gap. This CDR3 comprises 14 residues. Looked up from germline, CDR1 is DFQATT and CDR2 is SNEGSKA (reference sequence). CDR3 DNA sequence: TGCAGTGCTAGTGCTGGACACCTCAATCAGCCCCAGCATTTT. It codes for CSASAGHLNQPQHF.

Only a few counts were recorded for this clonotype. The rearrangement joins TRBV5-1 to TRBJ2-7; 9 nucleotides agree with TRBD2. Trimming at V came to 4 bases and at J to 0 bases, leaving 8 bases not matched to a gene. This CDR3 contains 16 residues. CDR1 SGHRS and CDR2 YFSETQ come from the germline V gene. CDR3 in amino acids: CASSKGLARSSYEQYF. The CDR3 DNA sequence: TGCGCCAGCAGCAAGGGACTAGCCCGTAGCTCCTACGAGCAGTACTTC.

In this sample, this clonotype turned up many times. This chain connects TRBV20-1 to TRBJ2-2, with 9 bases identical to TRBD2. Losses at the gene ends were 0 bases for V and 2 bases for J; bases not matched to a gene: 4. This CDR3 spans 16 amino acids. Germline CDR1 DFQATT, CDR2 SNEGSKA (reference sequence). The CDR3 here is CSARDRLAGNTGELFF. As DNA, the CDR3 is TGCAGTGCTAGAGATAGGCTAGCGGGAAACACCGGGGAGCTGTTTTTT.

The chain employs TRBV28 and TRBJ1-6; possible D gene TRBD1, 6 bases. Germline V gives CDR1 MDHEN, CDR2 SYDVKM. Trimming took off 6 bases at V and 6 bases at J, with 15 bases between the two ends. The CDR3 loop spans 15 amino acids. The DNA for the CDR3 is TGTGCCAGCAGCAGCGAGGGACAATTTAATTCACCCCTCCACTTT. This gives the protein CASSSEGQFNSPLHF. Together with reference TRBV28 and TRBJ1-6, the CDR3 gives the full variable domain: DVKVTQSSRYLVKRTGEKVFLECVQDMDHENMFWYRQDPGLGLRLIYFSYDVKMKEKGDIPEGYSVSREKKERFSLILESASTNQTSMYLCASSSEGQFNSPLHFGNGTRLTVT.

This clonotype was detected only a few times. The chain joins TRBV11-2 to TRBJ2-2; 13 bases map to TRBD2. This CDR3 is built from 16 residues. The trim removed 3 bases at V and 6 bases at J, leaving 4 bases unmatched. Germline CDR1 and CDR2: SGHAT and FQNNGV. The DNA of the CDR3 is TGTGCCAGCAGCTTCACTAGCGGGGGGGCCCCCGGGGAGCTGTTTTTT. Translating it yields CASSFTSGGAPGELFF.

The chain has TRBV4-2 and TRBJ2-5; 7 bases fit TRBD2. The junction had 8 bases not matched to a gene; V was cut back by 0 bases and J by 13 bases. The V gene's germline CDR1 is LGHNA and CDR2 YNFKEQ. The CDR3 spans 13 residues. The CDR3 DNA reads TGTGCCAGCAGCCAAGATAGGAACGAGCGGGGGTACTTC. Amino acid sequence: CASSQDRNERGYF.

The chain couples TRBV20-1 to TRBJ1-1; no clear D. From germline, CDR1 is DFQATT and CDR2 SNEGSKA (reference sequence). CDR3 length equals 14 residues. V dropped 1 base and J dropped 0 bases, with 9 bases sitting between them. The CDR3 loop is CSARGQALNTEAFF. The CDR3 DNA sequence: TGCAGTGCTAGAGGACAAGCCTTGAACACTGAAGCTTTCTTT.

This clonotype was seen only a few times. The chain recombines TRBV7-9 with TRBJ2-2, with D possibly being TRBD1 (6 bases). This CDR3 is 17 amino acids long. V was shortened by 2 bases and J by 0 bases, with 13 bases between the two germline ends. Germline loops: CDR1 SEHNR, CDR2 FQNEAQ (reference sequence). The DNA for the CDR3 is TGTGCCAGCAGCTTACGTCCGGCAGGGGCGAACACCGGGGAGCTGTTTTTT. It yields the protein CASSLRPAGANTGELFF.

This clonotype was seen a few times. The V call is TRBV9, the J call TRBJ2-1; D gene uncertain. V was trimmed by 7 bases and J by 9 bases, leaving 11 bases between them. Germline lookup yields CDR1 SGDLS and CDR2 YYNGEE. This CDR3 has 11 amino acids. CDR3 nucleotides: TGTGCCAGCTACTTTAGCTGTGAGCAGTTCTTC. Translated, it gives CASYFSCEQFF.

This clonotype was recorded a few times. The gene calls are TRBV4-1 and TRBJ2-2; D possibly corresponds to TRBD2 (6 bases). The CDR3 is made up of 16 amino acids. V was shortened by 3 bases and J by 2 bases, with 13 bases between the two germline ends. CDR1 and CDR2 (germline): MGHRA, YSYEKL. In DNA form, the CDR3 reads TGCGCCAGCAGCCACTGGGCAGGGACTAACACCGGGGAGCTGTTTTTT. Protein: CASSHWAGTNTGELFF.

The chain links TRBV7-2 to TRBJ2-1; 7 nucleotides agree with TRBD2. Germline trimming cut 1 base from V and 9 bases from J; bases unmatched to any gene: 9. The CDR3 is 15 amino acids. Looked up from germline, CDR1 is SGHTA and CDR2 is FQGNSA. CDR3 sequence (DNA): TGTGCCAGCAGCTTAGGGACTAGAATTTCCAGTGAGCAGTTCTTC. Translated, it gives CASSLGTRISSEQFF.

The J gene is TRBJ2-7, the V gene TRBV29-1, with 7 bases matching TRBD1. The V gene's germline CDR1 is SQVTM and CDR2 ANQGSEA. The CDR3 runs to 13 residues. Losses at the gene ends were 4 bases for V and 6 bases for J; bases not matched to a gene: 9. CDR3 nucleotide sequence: TGCAGCGTTGTGGGTGGTAAGGGGGCCGAGCAGTACTTC. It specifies CSVVGGKGAEQYF.

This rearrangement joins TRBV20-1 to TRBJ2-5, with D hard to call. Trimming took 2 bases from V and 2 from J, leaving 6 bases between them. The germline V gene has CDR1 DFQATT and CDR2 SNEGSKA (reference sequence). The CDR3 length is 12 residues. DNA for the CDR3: TGCAGTGCTAGACTACAGCAAGAGACCCAGTACTTC. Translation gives CSARLQQETQYF.

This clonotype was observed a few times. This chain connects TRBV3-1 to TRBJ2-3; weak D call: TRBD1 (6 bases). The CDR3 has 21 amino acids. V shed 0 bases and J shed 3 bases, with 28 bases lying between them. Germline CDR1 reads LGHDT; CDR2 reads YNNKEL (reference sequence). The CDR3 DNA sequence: TGTGCCAGCAGCCAAGATCGTTTGTGGAGCGGAAACAAACAGGGTACAGATACGCAGTATTTT. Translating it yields CASSQDRLWSGNKQGTDTQYF.

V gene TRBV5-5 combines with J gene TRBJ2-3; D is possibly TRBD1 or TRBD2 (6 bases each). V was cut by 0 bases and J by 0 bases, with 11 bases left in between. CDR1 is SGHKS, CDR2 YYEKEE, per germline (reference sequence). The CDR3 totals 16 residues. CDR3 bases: TGTGCCAGCAGCTTGGGGGGGGCGCCTAGCACAGATACGCAGTATTTT. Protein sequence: CASSLGGAPSTDTQYF.

This chain's CDR3 is CASSLAQYQPQHF. Here the CDR3 DNA reads TGTGCCAGCAGTTTAGCGCAGTATCAGCCCCAGCATTTT. The chain couples TRBV12-3 or TRBV12-4 to TRBJ1-5; D gene uncertain. The V gene lost 0 bases and the J gene lost 5 bases, with 5 bases spanning the gap. CDR3 length: 13 residues.

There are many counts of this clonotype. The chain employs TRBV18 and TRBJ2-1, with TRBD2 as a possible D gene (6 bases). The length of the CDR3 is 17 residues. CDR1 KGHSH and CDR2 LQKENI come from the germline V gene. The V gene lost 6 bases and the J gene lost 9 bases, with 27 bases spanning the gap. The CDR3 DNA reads TGTGCCAGCTCTCCTAGACTAGTGAGCATATTGGGCGGTGAGCAGTTCTTC. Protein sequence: CASSPRLVSILGGEQFF.

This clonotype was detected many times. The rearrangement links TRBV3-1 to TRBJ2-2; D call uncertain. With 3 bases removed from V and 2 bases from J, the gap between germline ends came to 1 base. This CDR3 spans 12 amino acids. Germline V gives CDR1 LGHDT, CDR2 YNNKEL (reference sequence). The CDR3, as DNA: TGTGCCAGCAGCCATAACACCGGGGAGCTGTTTTTT. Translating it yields CASSHNTGELFF.